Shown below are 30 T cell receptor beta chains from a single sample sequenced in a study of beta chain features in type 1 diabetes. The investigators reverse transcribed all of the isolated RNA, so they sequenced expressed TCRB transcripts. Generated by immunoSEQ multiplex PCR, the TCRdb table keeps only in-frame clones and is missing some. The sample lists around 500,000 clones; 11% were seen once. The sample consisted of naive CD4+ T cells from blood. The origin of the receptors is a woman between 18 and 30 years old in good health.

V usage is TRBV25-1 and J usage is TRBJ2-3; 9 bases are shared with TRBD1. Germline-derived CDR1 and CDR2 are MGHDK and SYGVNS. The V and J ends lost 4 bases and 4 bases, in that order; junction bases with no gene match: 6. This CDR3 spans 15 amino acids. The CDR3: CASSGRDRDPDTQYF. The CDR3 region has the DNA TGTGCCAGCAGTGGCCGGGACAGGGATCCAGATACGCAGTATTTT.

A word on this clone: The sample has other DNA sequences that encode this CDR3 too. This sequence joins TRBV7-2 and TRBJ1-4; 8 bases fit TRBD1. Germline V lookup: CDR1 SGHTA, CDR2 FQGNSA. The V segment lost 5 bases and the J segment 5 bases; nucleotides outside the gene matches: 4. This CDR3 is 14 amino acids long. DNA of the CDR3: TGTGCCAGCAGCCGAGACAGGGGCAATGAAAAACTGTTTTTT. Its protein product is CASSRDRGNEKLFF.

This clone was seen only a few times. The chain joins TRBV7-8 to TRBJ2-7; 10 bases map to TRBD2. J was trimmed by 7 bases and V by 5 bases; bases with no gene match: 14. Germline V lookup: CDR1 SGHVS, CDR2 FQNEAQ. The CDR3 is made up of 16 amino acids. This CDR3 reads CASSPRDLAGVDEQYF. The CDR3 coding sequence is TGTGCCAGCAGCCCCAGGGACCTAGCGGGAGTTGATGAGCAGTACTTC.

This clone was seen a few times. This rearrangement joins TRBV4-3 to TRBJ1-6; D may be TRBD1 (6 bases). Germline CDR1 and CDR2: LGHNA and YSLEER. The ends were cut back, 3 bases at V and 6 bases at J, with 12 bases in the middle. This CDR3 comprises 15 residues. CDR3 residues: CASSQGRTANSPLHF. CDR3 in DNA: TGCGCCAGCAGCCAGGGAAGGACAGCTAATTCACCCCTCCACTTT.

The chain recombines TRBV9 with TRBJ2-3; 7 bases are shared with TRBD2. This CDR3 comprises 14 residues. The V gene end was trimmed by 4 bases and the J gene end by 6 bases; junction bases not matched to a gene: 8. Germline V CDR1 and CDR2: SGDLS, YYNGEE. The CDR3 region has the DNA TGTGCCAGCAGCACCCCCAGGGAGGGGGATACGCAGTATTTT. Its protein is CASSTPREGDTQYF.

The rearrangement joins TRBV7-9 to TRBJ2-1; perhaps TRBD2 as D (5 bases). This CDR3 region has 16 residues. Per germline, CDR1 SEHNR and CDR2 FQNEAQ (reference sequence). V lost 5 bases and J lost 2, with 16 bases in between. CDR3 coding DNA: TGTGCCAGCAGCCCCCCGGGGAATAGTGCCTACAATGAGCAGTTCTTC. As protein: CASSPPGNSAYNEQFF. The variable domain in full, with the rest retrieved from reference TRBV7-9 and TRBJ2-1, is DTGVSQNPRHKITKRGQNVTFRCDPISEHNRLYWYRQTLGQGPEFLTYFQNEAQLEKSRLLSDRFSAERPKGSFSTLEIQRTEQGDSAMYLCASSPPGNSAYNEQFFGPGTRLTVL.

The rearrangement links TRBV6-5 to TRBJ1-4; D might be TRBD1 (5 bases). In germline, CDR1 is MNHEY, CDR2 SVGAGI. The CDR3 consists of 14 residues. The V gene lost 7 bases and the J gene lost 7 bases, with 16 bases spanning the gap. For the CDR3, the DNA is TGTGCCAGCACCCAACAAGAGGGGAGTGAAAAACTGTTTTTT. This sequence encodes CASTQQEGSEKLFF.

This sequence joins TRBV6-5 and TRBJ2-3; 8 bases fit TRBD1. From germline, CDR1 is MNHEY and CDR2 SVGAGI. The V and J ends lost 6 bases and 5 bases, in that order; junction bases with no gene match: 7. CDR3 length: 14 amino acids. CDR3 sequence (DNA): TGTGCCAGCAGCCAGGACAGGGTTGGAGATACGCAGTATTTT. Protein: CASSQDRVGDTQYF.

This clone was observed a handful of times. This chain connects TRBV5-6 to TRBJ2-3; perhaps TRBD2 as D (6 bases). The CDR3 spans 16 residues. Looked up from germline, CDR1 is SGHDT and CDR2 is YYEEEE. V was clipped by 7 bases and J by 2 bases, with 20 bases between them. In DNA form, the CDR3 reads TGTGCCAGCCAGCCCCTGAGGGCGGGATTCACAGATACGCAGTATTTT. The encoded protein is CASQPLRAGFTDTQYF.

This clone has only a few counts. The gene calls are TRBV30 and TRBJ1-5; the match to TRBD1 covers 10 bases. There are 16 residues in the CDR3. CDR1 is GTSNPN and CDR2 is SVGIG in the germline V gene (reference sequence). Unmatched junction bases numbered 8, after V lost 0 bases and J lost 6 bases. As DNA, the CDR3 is TGTGCCTGGAGTGTAGGCGCGACAGGGGGCGGTCAGCCCCAGCATTTT. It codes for CAWSVGATGGGQPQHF.

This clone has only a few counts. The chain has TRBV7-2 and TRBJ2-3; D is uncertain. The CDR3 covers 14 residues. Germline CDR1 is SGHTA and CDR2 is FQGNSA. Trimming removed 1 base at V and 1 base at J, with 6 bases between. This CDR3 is CASSLGPRTDTQYF. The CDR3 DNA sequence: TGTGCCAGCAGCTTAGGGCCGCGCACAGATACGCAGTATTTT.

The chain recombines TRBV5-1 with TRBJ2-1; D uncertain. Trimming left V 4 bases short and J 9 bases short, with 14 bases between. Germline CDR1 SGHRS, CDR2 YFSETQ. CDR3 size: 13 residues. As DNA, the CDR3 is TGCGCCAGCAGCATTTTGTTCCCCTCTGAGCAGTTCTTC. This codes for CASSILFPSEQFF.

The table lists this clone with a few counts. The CDR3 protein is CASSLSLGQGNTEAFF. In nucleotides, the CDR3 is TGTGCCAGCAGTTTAAGTCTGGGACAGGGGAACACTGAAGCTTTCTTT. The gene calls are TRBV27 and TRBJ1-1, with TRBD1 matching over 9 bases. Germline CDR1 is MNHEY and CDR2 is SMNVEV (reference sequence). The J segment lost 1 base and the V segment lost 2 bases, leaving 5 bases of the junction unmatched. The CDR3 has 16 amino acids.

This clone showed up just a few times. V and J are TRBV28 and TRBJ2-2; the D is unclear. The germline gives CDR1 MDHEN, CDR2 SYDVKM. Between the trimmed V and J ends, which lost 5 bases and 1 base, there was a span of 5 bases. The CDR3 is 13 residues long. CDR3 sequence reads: CASSRQNTGELFF. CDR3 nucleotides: TGTGCCAGCAGTAGACAGAACACCGGGGAGCTGTTTTTT.

The CDR3 sequence: CASSGRTGDTDTQYF. CDR3 coding DNA: TGTGCCAGCAGCGGTCGGACAGGGGACACAGATACGCAGTATTTT. The chain couples TRBV9 to TRBJ2-3; 9 bases map to TRBD1. Germline-derived CDR1 and CDR2 are SGDLS and YYNGEE. The CDR3 consists of 15 residues. V trimming: 3 bases; J trimming: 2 bases; junction bases outside the gene matches: 4.

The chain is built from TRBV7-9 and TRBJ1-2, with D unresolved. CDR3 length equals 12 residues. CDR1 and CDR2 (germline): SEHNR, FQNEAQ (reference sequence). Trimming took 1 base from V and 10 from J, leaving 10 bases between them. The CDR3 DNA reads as TGTGCCAGCAGCTTAGGTCAGGATCTCTACACCTTC. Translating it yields CASSLGQDLYTF. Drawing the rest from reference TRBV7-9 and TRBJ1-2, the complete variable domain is DTGVSQNPRHKITKRGQNVTFRCDPISEHNRLYWYRQTLGQGPEFLTYFQNEAQLEKSRLLSDRFSAERPKGSFSTLEIQRTEQGDSAMYLCASSLGQDLYTFGSGTRLTVV.

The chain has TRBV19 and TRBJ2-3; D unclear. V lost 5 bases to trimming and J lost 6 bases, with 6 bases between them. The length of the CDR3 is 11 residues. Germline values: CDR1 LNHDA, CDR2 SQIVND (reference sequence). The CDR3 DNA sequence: TGTGCCAGTAGTTTACTGGATACGCAGTATTTT. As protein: CASSLLDTQYF.

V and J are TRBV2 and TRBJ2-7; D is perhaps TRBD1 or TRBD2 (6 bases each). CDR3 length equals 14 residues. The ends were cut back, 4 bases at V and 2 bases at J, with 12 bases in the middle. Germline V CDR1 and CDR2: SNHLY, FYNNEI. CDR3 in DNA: TGTGCCAGCAGTGTAGGAGGGGGTCCCTACGAGCAGTACGTC. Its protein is CASSVGGGPYEQYV.

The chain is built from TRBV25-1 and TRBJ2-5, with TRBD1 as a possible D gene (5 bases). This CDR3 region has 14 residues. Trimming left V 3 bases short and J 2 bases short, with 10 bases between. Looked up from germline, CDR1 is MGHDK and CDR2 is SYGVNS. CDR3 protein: CASSEAGKQETQYF. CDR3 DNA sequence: TGTGCCAGCAGTGAGGCAGGGAAACAAGAGACCCAGTACTTC.

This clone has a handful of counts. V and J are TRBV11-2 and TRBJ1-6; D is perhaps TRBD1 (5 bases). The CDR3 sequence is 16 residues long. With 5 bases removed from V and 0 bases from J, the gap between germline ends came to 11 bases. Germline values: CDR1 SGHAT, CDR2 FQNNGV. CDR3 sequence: CASSPRGSSYNSPLHF. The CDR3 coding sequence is TGTGCCAGCAGCCCAAGGGGTAGCTCCTATAATTCACCCCTCCACTTT. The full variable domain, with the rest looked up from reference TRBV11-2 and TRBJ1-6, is EAGVAQSPRYKIIEKRQSVAFWCNPISGHATLYWYQQILGQGPKLLIQFQNNGVVDDSQLPKDRFSAERLKGVDSTLKIQPAKLEDSAVYLCASSPRGSSYNSPLHFGNGTRLTVT.

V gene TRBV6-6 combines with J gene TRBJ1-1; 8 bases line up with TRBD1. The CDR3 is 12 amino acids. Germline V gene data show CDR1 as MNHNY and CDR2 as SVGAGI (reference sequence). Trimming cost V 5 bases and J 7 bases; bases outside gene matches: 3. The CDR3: CASSDRGFEAFF. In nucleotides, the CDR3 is TGTGCCAGCAGTGACAGGGGCTTTGAAGCTTTCTTT.

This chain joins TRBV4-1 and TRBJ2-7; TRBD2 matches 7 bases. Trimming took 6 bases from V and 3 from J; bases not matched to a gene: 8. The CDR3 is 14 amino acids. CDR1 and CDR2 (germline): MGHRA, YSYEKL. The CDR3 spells CASRRGGNGYEQYV. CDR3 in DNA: TGCGCCAGCAGGAGGGGAGGGAACGGCTACGAGCAGTACGTC.

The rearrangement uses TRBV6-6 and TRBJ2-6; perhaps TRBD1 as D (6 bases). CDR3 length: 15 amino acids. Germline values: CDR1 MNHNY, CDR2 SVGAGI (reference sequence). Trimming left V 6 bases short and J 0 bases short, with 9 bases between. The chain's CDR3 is CASRSDSSGANVLTF. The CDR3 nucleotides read TGTGCCAGCAGATCGGACAGCTCTGGGGCCAACGTCCTGACTTTC.

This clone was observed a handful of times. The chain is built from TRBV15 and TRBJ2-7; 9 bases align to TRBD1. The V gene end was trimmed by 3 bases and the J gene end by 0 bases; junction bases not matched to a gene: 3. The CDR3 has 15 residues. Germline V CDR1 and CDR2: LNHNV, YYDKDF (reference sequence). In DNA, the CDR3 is TGTGCCACCAGCAGCGGGACAGGGTACTCCTACGAGCAGTACTTC. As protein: CATSSGTGYSYEQYF.

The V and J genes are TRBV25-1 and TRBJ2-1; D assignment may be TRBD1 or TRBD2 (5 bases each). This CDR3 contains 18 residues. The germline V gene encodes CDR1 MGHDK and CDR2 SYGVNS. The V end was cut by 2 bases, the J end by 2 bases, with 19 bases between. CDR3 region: CASSELTGTLSPYNEQFF. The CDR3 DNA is TGTGCCAGCAGTGAACTCACCGGGACCCTTAGCCCCTACAATGAGCAGTTCTTC.

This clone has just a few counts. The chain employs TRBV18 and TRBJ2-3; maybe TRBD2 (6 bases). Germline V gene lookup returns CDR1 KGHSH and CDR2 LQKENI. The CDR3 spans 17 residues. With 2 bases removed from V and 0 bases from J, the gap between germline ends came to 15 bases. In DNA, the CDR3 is TGTGCCAGCTCACCAACCCCACCGCGGGGCAGCACAGATACGCAGTATTTT. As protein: CASSPTPPRGSTDTQYF.

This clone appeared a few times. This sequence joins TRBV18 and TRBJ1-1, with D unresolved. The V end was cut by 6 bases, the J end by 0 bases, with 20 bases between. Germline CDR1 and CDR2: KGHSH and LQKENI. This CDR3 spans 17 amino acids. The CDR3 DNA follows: TGTGCCAGCTCCCGTGCCGCGGTCCTGGGAATGAACACTGAAGCTTTCTTT. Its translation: CASSRAAVLGMNTEAFF.

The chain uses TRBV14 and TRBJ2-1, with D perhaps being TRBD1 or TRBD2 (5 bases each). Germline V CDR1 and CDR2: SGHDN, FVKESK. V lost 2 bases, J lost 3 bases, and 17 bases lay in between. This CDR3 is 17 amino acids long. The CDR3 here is CASSQSRGVVGYNEQFF. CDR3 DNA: TGTGCCAGCAGCCAATCACGAGGGGTGGTGGGCTACAATGAGCAGTTCTTC. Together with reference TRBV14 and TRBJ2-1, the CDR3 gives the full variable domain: EAGVTQFPSHSVIEKGQTVTLRCDPISGHDNLYWYRRVMGKEIKFLLHFVKESKQDESGMPNNRFLAERTGGTYSTLKVQPAELEDSGVYFCASSQSRGVVGYNEQFFGPGTRLTVL.

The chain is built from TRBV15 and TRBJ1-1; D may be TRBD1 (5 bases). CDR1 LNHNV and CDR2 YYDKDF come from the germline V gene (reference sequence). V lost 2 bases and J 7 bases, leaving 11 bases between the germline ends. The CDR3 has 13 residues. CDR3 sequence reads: CATSRRGADEAFF. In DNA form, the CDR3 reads TGTGCCACCAGCAGACGAGGGGCCGATGAAGCTTTCTTT.

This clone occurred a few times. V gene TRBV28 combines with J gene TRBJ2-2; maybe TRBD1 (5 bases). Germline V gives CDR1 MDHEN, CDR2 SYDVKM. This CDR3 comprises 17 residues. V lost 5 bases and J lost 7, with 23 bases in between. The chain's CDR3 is CASSPLLTRLRGGELFF. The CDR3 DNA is TGTGCCAGCAGTCCGCTACTGACAAGGCTTAGGGGCGGGGAGCTGTTTTTT.